One sample yielded the 2 T cell receptor beta chains listed below, sequenced in a study of shared clonotypes between healthy human individuals. Sequenced by immunoSEQ multiplex PCR; TCRdb stores in-frame clones only, minus some. The sample carries about 980,000 clones, around three quarters recorded once. Sequenced material: memory CD4+ T cells sorted from blood. Subset of the sample: CD45RA-negative fraction. The receptors shown here come from a man younger than 35 in good health.

Regarding this clone: One junction end disagrees with the germline gene, perhaps due to a read error. DNA for the CDR3: TGTGCCAGCAGCCTCCAAGGGACGGCTAAAAGGGCCTTC. Amino acid sequence: CASSLQGTAKRAF. The chain combines TRBV5-8 with TRBJ1-2, with TRBD1 as a possible D gene (5 bases). This CDR3 has 13 residues. Germline V gene data show CDR1 as SGHTS and CDR2 as YDEGEE.

The V and J genes are TRBV27 and TRBJ1-5; D might be TRBD1 (5 bases). Trimming removed 5 bases from V and 6 bases from J, with 20 bases in between. The CDR3 is 16 residues long. Germline-derived CDR1 and CDR2 are MNHEY and SMNVEV (reference sequence). CDR3 in DNA: TGTGCCAGCAGTCCGCGAGGGGATTTATCTGGTCAGCCCCAGCATTTT. This gives the protein CASSPRGDLSGQPQHF.